Each of the 4 T cell receptor beta chains below was sequenced from the same sample in a study of blood T cell repertoires in COVID-19. Clones were sequenced by immunoSEQ multiplex PCR, and TCRdb holds only the in-frame ones, with some missing. The profile covers around 140,000 clones, with about four fifths appearing a single time and about 4% taken by the ten largest. The sequencing input was peripheral blood. The receptors were gathered from a man aged 65 to 79 who had recovered from COVID-19.

This chain joins TRBV4-2 and TRBJ2-1; D is perhaps TRBD1 (6 bases). The CDR3 is 16 amino acids. Trimming left V 1 base short and J 4 bases short, with 14 bases between. Germline V CDR1 and CDR2: LGHNA, YNFKEQ. CDR3 coding DNA: TGTGCCAGCAGCCAAGTACAGGGTGTTGGGTACAATGAGCAGTTCTTC. This encodes CASSQVQGVGYNEQFF.

This chain connects TRBV5-1 to TRBJ1-1, with 7 nucleotides matching TRBD1. Germline CDR1 is SGHRS and CDR2 is YFSETQ. This CDR3 comprises 18 residues. Germline trimming cut 0 bases from V and 4 bases from J; bases unmatched to any gene: 15. As DNA, the CDR3 is TGCGCCAGCAGCTTGGATGGAGGGGGCGGCACCTCGGGCACTGAAGCTTTCTTT. This encodes CASSLDGGGGTSGTEAFF.

The chain is built from TRBV18 and TRBJ2-3; D may be TRBD2 (6 bases). Trimming pared 3 bases from V and 14 bases from J, leaving 15 bases between. The CDR3 is made up of 12 amino acids. The germline V gene encodes CDR1 KGHSH and CDR2 LQKENI. The CDR3 coding sequence is TGTGCCAGCTCACCTGTAGCGGACTCGGGGTATTTT. Encoded protein: CASSPVADSGYF.

This rearrangement joins TRBV12-3 or TRBV12-4 to TRBJ2-1, with D unclear. The CDR3 is 13 amino acids. The germline V and J ends were trimmed by 0 bases and 5 bases, with 5 bases remaining between them. The CDR3 DNA reads as TGTGCCAGCAGTTTAGCTAGCAACAATGAGCAGTTCTTC. It encodes CASSLASNNEQFF.